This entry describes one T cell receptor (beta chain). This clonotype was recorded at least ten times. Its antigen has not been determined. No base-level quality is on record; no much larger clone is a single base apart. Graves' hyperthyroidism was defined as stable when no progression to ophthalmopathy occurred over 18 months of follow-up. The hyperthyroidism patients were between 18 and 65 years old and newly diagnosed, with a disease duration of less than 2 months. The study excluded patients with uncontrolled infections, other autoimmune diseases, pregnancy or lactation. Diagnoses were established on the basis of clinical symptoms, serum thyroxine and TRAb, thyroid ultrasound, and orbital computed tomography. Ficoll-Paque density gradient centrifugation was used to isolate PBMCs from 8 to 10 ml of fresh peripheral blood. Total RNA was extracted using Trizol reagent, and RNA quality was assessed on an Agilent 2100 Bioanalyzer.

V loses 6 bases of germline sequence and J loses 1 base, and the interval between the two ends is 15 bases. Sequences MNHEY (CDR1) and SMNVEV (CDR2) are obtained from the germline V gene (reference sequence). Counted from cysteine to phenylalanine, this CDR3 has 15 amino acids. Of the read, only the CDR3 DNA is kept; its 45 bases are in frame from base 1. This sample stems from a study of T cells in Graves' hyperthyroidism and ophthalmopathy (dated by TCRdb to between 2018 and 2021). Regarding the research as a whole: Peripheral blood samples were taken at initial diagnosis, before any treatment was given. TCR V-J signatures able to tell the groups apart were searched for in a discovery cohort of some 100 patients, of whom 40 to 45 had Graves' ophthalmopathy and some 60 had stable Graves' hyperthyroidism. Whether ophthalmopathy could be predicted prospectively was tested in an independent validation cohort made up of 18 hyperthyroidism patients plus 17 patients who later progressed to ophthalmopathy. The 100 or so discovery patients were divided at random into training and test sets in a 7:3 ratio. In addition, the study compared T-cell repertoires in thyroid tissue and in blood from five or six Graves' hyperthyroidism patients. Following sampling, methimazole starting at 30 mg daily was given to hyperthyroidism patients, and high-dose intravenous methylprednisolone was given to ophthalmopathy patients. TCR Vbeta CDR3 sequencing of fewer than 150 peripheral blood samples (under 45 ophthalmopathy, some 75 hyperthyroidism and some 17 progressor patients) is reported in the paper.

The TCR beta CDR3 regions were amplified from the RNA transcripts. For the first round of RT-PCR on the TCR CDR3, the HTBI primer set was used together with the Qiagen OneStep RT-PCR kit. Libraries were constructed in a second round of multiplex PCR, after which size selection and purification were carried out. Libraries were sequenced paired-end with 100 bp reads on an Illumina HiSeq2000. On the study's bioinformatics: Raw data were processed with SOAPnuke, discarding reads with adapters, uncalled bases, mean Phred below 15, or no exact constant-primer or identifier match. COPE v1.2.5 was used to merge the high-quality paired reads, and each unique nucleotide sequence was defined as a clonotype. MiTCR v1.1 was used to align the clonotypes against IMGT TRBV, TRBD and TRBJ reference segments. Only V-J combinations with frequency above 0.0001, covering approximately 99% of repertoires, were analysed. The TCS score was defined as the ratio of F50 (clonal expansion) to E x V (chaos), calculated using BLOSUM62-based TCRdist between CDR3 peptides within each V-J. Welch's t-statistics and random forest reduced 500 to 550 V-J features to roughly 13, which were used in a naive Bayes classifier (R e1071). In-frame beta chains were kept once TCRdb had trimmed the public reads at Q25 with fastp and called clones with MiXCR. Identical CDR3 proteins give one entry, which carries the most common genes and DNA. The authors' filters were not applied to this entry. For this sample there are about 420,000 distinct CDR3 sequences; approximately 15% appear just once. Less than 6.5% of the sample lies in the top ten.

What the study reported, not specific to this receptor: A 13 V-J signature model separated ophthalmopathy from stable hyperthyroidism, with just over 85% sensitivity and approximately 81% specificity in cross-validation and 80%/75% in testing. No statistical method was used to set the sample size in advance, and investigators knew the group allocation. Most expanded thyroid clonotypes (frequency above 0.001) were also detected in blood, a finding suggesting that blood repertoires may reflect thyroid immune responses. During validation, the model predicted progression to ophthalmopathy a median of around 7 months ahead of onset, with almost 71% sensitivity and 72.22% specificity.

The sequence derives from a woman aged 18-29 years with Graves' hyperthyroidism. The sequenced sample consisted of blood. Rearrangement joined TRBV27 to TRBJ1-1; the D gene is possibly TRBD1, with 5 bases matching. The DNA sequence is TGTGCCAGCAGACCTCTAGGGACGACGAACACTGAAGCTTTCTTT. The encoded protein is CASRPLGTTNTEAFF.